Each of the 10 T cell receptor beta chains below was sequenced from the same sample in a study of blood T cell repertoires in COVID-19. Clones were read by immunoSEQ multiplex PCR, and TCRdb kept only the in-frame ones, dropping some. There are 200,000 to 300,000 clones in the sample; 80% to 90% occur only once, and 3.5% to 4.5% lies in the top ten. Sequencing used peripheral blood. The receptors originated from a woman in her forties with acute or convalescent COVID-19.

V gene TRBV7-9 combines with J gene TRBJ1-1, with 8 bases that match TRBD1. Germline CDR1 SEHNR, CDR2 FQNEAQ (reference sequence). The CDR3 is 15 amino acids. V lost 4 bases to trimming and J lost 1 base; unmatched junction nucleotides: 5. CDR3 residues: CASSYPQGGNTEAFF. The CDR3 DNA follows: TGTGCCAGCAGCTACCCACAGGGGGGGAACACTGAAGCTTTCTTT.

This clone appeared once. The J gene is TRBJ1-5, the V gene TRBV19, with TRBD1 matching over 7 bases. The length of the CDR3 is 16 residues. The germline CDR1 and CDR2 sequences are LNHDA and SQIVND (reference sequence). Unmatched junction bases numbered 12, after V lost 10 bases and J lost 0 bases. The chain's CDR3 is CATRRGQSYSNQPQHF. The CDR3 DNA follows: TGTGCCACTAGGCGGGGACAGAGTTATAGCAATCAGCCCCAGCATTTT.

V gene TRBV3-1 (or the pseudogene TRBV3-2) combines with J gene TRBJ1-5, with D possibly being TRBD1 (6 bases). The ends were cut back, 5 bases at V and 5 bases at J, with 10 bases in the middle. Germline CDR1 and CDR2: LGHDT and YNNKEL (reference sequence). The CDR3 extends over 13 amino acids. CDR3: CASSSGVDQPQHF. Here the CDR3 DNA reads TGTGCCAGCAGCTCAGGGGTCGATCAGCCCCAGCATTTT.

The rearrangement uses TRBV25-1 and TRBJ1-1; TRBD1 is a possible D gene (5 bases). V lost 1 base to trimming and J lost 5 bases, with 14 bases between them. CDR1 is MGHDK, CDR2 SYGVNS, per germline. This CDR3 has 15 amino acids. The CDR3 nucleotides read TGTGCCAGCAGTGAATGGCAGGGCTTGAGGACTGAAGCTTTCTTT. It encodes CASSEWQGLRTEAFF.

The V and J genes are TRBV21-1 and TRBJ1-4. TRBV21-1 represents a pseudogene. The CDR3 runs 19 residues. The CDR3 DNA follows: TGTGCCAGCAGCAAAGCTACCCCCCTTCCCGGAGAACCTAATGAAAAACTGTTTTTT. It yields the protein CASSKATPLPGEPNEKLFF.

V and J are TRBV19 and TRBJ2-5; D is possibly TRBD2 (7 bases). With 5 bases removed from V and 7 bases from J, the gap between germline ends came to 14 bases. The CDR3 is 13 residues long. The V gene's germline CDR1 is LNHDA and CDR2 SQIVND (reference sequence). This CDR3 reads CASSPKGGGTQYF. CDR3 sequence (DNA): TGTGCCAGTAGTCCCAAAGGGGGGGGGACCCAGTACTTC.

This chain links TRBV30 with TRBJ1-4, with TRBD1 as a possible D gene (6 bases). The length of the CDR3 is 13 residues. Looked up from germline, CDR1 is GTSNPN and CDR2 is SVGIG (reference sequence). Trimming took off 5 bases at V and 4 bases at J, with 11 bases between the two ends. This chain's CDR3 is CAWRRDNNEKLFF. Written as DNA, the CDR3 is TGTGCCTGGCGCAGGGACAATAATGAAAAACTGTTTTTT. Full variable domain (outside the CDR3, taken from reference TRBV30 and TRBJ1-4): SQTIHQWPATLVQPVGSPLSLECTVEGTSNPNLYWYRQAAGRGLQLLFYSVGIGQISSEVPQNLSASRPQDRQFILSSKKLLLSDSGFYLCAWRRDNNEKLFFGSGTQLSVL.

CDR3 nucleotides: TGCGCCAGCAGCTTGGTGAGCGGAAACACCATATATTTT. Protein product: CASSLVSGNTIYF. The chain has TRBV5-1 and TRBJ1-3, with D hard to call. V lost 0 bases and J 4 bases, leaving 5 bases between the germline ends. The CDR3 has 13 residues. Germline CDR1 is SGHRS and CDR2 is YFSETQ.

The V gene is TRBV6-1, the J gene TRBJ2-7, with 11 bases fitting TRBD1. J gave up 3 bases and V 2 bases, and 3 bases lay outside the gene matches. CDR1 MNHNS and CDR2 SASEGT come from the germline V gene. This CDR3 contains 15 residues. DNA for the CDR3: TGTGCCAGCAGTGAATACGGGACAGGGGGCTACGAGCAGTACGTC. The encoded protein is CASSEYGTGGYEQYV.

The chain carries TRBV2 and TRBJ1-2; 9 nucleotides align to TRBD1. The germline V gene has CDR1 SNHLY and CDR2 FYNNEI. The CDR3 consists of 13 residues. Losses at the gene ends were 2 bases for V and 8 bases for J; bases not matched to a gene: 3. CDR3 loop: CASSETGGAGYTF. In nucleotides, the CDR3 is TGTGCCAGCAGTGAAACAGGGGGCGCAGGCTACACCTTC.